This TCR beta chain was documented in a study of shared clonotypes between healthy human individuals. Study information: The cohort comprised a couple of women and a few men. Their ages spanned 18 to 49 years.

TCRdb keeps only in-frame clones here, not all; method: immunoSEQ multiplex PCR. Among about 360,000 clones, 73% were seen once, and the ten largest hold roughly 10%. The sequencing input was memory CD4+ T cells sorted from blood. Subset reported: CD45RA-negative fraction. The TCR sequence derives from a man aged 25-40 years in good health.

The DNA for the CDR3 is TGTGCCAGTAGTATACCAGGCTTAGTGGATGAGCAGTTCTTC. This translates into CASSIPGLVDEQFF. The rearrangement uses TRBV19 and TRBJ2-1, with D uncertain. Germline loops: CDR1 LNHDA, CDR2 SQIVND (reference sequence). The V end lost 2 bases, the J end lost 8 bases, and 13 bases lay between the germline ends. CDR3 length: 14 residues.